One and the same sample provided the 29 T cell receptor beta chains below, sequenced in a study of blood T cell repertoires in COVID-19. Sequencing was performed with immunoSEQ multiplex PCR; in TCRdb, only in-frame clones are kept and a portion is missing. The sample has 90,000 to 150,000 clones; less than 90% are singletons. The sequencing sample was made of peripheral blood. The receptors originated from a man aged 65-85 years who had recovered from COVID-19.

This clone was picked up one time. This chain joins TRBV28 and TRBJ1-2; D ambiguous. The CDR3 covers 14 residues. The germline V gene has CDR1 MDHEN and CDR2 SYDVKM. Trimming shortened V by 3 bases and J by 2 bases, and 10 bases separated the two germline ends. The CDR3 loop reads CASSFTAINYGYTF. In DNA form, the CDR3 reads TGTGCCAGCAGTTTTACCGCGATAAACTATGGCTACACCTTC.

The chain has TRBV7-2 and TRBJ2-7; TRBD2 aligns across 7 bases. Germline lookup yields CDR1 SGHTA and CDR2 FQGNSA. Trimming took 0 bases from V and 6 from J; bases not matched to a gene: 8. This CDR3 spans 15 amino acids. CDR3 protein: CASSLARGEISEQYF. CDR3 coding DNA: TGTGCCAGCAGCTTAGCCCGGGGGGAGATTTCCGAGCAGTACTTC.

This clone has more than one count but fewer than ten. The V and J genes are TRBV2 and TRBJ2-1; 9 positions match TRBD1. The CDR3 length is 12 residues. The germline gives CDR1 SNHLY, CDR2 FYNNEI. V shed 6 bases, J shed 8 bases, and the junction held 2 bases outside the gene matches. This CDR3 reads CASRDRGDEQFF. The CDR3 bases are TGTGCCAGCAGAGACAGGGGGGATGAGCAGTTCTTC.

This chain uses TRBV5-4 with TRBJ2-5, with a possible D match to TRBD1 (5 bases). CDR1 and CDR2 (germline): SGHNT, YYREEE (reference sequence). V dropped 0 bases and J dropped 7 bases, with 19 bases sitting between them. CDR3 length equals 16 residues. As DNA, the CDR3 is TGTGCCAGCAGCTTGGCGTACGCAGGGCCGTGGGGGACCCAGTACTTC. Translation: CASSLAYAGPWGTQYF.

This chain uses TRBV19 with TRBJ2-5, with a weak D call TRBD1 (5 bases). Germline V CDR1 and CDR2: LNHDA, SQIVND (reference sequence). This CDR3 region has 13 residues. V gave up 10 bases and J gave up 5 bases, with 17 bases separating them. The CDR3 loop reads CATIDRWGETQYF. CDR3 coding DNA: TGTGCCACCATCGACAGATGGGGTGAGACCCAGTACTTC.

The chain carries TRBV7-8 and TRBJ1-6; D is uncertain. Germline CDR1 reads SGHVS; CDR2 reads FQNEAQ. Deletions cut 2 bases from V and 9 bases from J, with 8 bases between. The CDR3 spans 13 residues. The CDR3 bases are TGTGCCAGCAGCTTATTTGGAGGTTCACCCCTCCACTTT. Translation gives CASSLFGGSPLHF.

The chain employs TRBV19 and TRBJ1-1, with D hard to call. This CDR3 comprises 13 residues. Germline CDR1 and CDR2: LNHDA and SQIVND (reference sequence). Deletions cut 4 bases from V and 1 base from J, with 7 bases between. The CDR3 DNA reads as TGTGCCAGTAGTAGAGGCCGGAACACTGAAGCTTTCTTT. It is translated as CASSRGRNTEAFF.

This clone was counted once. This chain uses TRBV7-6 with TRBJ2-7; 10 bases are a match to TRBD1. The length of the CDR3 is 16 residues. V trimming: 1 base; J trimming: 1 base; junction bases outside the gene matches: 4. Germline-derived CDR1 and CDR2 are SGHVS and FNYEAQ. The CDR3 loop reads CASSLGQGASSYEQYF. CDR3 nucleotide sequence: TGTGCCAGCAGCTTAGGACAGGGGGCTTCGTCCTACGAGCAGTACTTC.

The genes are TRBV11-2 and TRBJ1-2; 9 bases are shared with TRBD1. The ends lost 5 bases at V and 4 bases at J; junction bases unmatched: 5. CDR1 is SGHAT and CDR2 is FQNNGV in the germline V gene. The CDR3 runs 14 residues. CDR3: CASSPRTGAYGYTF. DNA for the CDR3: TGTGCCAGCAGCCCTCGGACAGGGGCCTATGGCTACACCTTC.

This CDR3 reads CASSFPRTGLSYNEQFF. CDR3 coding DNA: TGTGCCAGCAGTTTTCCAAGGACAGGACTCTCCTACAATGAGCAGTTCTTC. V and J are TRBV28 and TRBJ2-1, with 7 bases identical to TRBD1. The CDR3 runs to 17 residues. V dropped 3 bases and J dropped 0; count of bases not matched to a gene: 8. CDR1 is MDHEN, CDR2 SYDVKM, per germline.

This chain uses TRBV27 with TRBJ2-7; no reliable D call. The CDR3 sequence is 14 residues long. Germline V gives CDR1 MNHEY, CDR2 SMNVEV (reference sequence). V lost 8 bases and J 2 bases, leaving 16 bases between the germline ends. The CDR3 DNA reads TGTGCCAGCTATACATTTACGAATCCCTACGAGCAGTACTTC. Translation: CASYTFTNPYEQYF.

This clone was seen only once. This rearrangement joins TRBV11-2 to TRBJ2-1; no reliable D call. The CDR3 consists of 16 residues. Germline CDR1 SGHAT, CDR2 FQNNGV. Deletions cut 1 base from V and 9 bases from J, with 19 bases between. The chain's CDR3 is CASSLAPNPDIFEQFF. CDR3 nucleotides: TGTGCCAGCAGCTTAGCCCCCAACCCCGACATATTTGAGCAGTTCTTC.

The rearrangement uses TRBV6-5 and TRBJ1-5, with 8 bases identical to TRBD1. The CDR3 length is 14 residues. V was pared by 6 bases and J by 6 bases, with 7 bases of the junction left unmatched. Per the germline V gene, CDR1 is MNHEY and CDR2 is SVGAGI. The CDR3 loop is CASSRDRLGQPQHF. CDR3 DNA sequence: TGTGCCAGCAGCAGGGACAGGTTGGGTCAGCCCCAGCATTTT.

J is TRBJ2-2 and V is TRBV9, with D possibly being TRBD2 (6 bases). The V gene lost 4 bases and the J gene lost 6 bases, with 10 bases spanning the gap. The CDR3 has 13 residues. CDR1 and CDR2 (germline): SGDLS, YYNGEE. The CDR3 coding sequence is TGTGCCAGCAGCTCCCGGAGGGCCGGGGAGCTGTTTTTT. Residues: CASSSRRAGELFF. Filled out from reference TRBV9 and TRBJ2-2, the complete variable domain reads DSGVTQTPKHLITATGQRVTLRCSPRSGDLSVYWYQQSLDQGLQFLIQYYNGEERAKGNILERFSAQQFPDLHSELNLSSLELGDSALYFCASSSRRAGELFFGEGSRLTVL.

The rearrangement uses TRBV7-2 and TRBJ2-5; perhaps TRBD2 as D (5 bases). Trimming stripped 2 bases from V and 9 bases from J, with 10 bases between. Germline values: CDR1 SGHTA, CDR2 FQGNSA. This CDR3 has 12 residues. In DNA form, the CDR3 reads TGTGCCAGCAGCTTAAGGCCGGAGGCCCAGTACTTC. It codes for CASSLRPEAQYF.

The chain uses TRBV15 and TRBJ2-7; 8 bases line up with TRBD2. CDR1 is LNHNV, CDR2 YYDKDF, per germline (reference sequence). The junction had 4 bases not matched to a gene; V was cut back by 6 bases and J by 0 bases. The CDR3 has 14 amino acids. DNA for the CDR3: TGTGCCACCAGAACTAGCGGATCCTCCTACGAGCAGTACTTC. It encodes CATRTSGSSYEQYF.

This clone has a handful of counts. This chain connects TRBV28 to TRBJ1-5; weak D call: TRBD1 (5 bases). Trimming shortened V by 3 bases and J by 6 bases, and 12 bases separated the two germline ends. This CDR3 has 14 residues. Per germline, CDR1 MDHEN and CDR2 SYDVKM. CDR3 sequence reads: CASSFTQGFQPQHF. Written as DNA, the CDR3 is TGTGCCAGCAGTTTCACTCAGGGTTTTCAGCCCCAGCATTTT. The full variable domain, in which reference TRBV28 and TRBJ1-5 provide the parts outside the CDR3, is DVKVTQSSRYLVKRTGEKVFLECVQDMDHENMFWYRQDPGLGLRLIYFSYDVKMKEKGDIPEGYSVSREKKERFSLILESASTNQTSMYLCASSFTQGFQPQHFGDGTRLSIL.

The chain is built from TRBV11-2 and TRBJ2-3, with D perhaps TRBD1 (5 bases). CDR1 and CDR2 from the germline V gene are SGHAT and FQNNGV. Deletions cut 2 bases from V and 4 bases from J, with 10 bases between. The CDR3 is 14 residues long. CDR3 loop: CASSLQGTADTQYF. DNA of the CDR3: TGTGCCAGCAGCTTACAGGGTACGGCAGATACGCAGTATTTT.

The chain links TRBV7-2 to TRBJ2-1; TRBD1 might be the D (5 bases). The V end lost 3 bases, the J end lost 0 bases, and 9 bases lay between the germline ends. This CDR3 spans 15 amino acids. Germline V gene sequence: CDR1 SGHTA, CDR2 FQGNSA. DNA for the CDR3: TGTGCCAGCAGCTTCACAGGAGCCTCCTACAATGAGCAGTTCTTC. This gives the protein CASSFTGASYNEQFF.

This clone was observed once. The V and J genes are TRBV15 and TRBJ2-1, with TRBD2 matching over 11 bases. Trimming cost V 3 bases and J 7 bases; bases outside gene matches: 8. Germline CDR1 and CDR2: LNHNV and YYDKDF (reference sequence). The CDR3 is 16 amino acids. Written as DNA, the CDR3 is TGTGCCACCAGCAGGACTTTAGCGGGGGGGCCGAATGAGCAGTTCTTC. Protein: CATSRTLAGGPNEQFF.

The J gene is TRBJ2-1, the V gene TRBV7-3, with no clear D. Trimming removed 2 bases at V and 2 bases at J, with 10 bases between. The CDR3 is 15 amino acids. The germline CDR1 and CDR2 sequences are SGHTA and FQGTGA. The CDR3 DNA reads TGTGCCAGCAGCTTAGTAGGCGGAACCTACAATGAGCAGTTCTTC. Its translation is CASSLVGGTYNEQFF.

V and J are TRBV7-3 and TRBJ2-2, with 10 bases fitting TRBD1. This CDR3 has 18 amino acids. After removal of 5 bases from V and 4 bases from J, the junction contained 13 bases not matched to a gene. In germline, CDR1 is SGHTA, CDR2 FQGTGA. CDR3 DNA: TGTGCCAGCAGCACACCCCCCGGACAGGGGGTGGGCACCGGGGAGCTGTTTTTT. Amino acid sequence: CASSTPPGQGVGTGELFF.

The chain uses TRBV7-2 and TRBJ1-6; D may be TRBD1 (6 bases). The CDR3 covers 15 residues. The ends were cut back, 2 bases at V and 9 bases at J, with 14 bases in the middle. CDR1 is SGHTA and CDR2 is FQGNSA in the germline V gene. CDR3 loop: CASSLTARGSSPLHF. CDR3 DNA sequence: TGTGCCAGCAGCTTAACGGCGAGGGGGAGTTCACCCCTCCACTTT.

The rearrangement joins TRBV6-4 to TRBJ2-1; D is perhaps TRBD1 (6 bases). The V gene lost 5 bases and the J gene lost 0 bases, with 11 bases spanning the gap. Germline V gene lookup returns CDR1 MRHNA and CDR2 SNTAGT. The CDR3 totals 15 residues. The CDR3 sequence: CASSPTGNSYNEQFF. The CDR3 DNA sequence: TGTGCCAGCAGTCCTACAGGGAACTCCTACAATGAGCAGTTCTTC.

This clone was counted a single time. The chain has TRBV5-1 and TRBJ1-4; a weak D match, TRBD1 (5 bases). The CDR3 is 16 amino acids. Germline V gene lookup returns CDR1 SGHRS and CDR2 YFSETQ. Trimming left V 2 bases short and J 6 bases short, with 17 bases between. This CDR3 reads CASSLQPAGGDEKLFF. As DNA, the CDR3 is TGCGCCAGCAGCTTACAACCTGCGGGGGGGGATGAAAAACTGTTTTTT.

The chain has TRBV5-1 and TRBJ2-6, with 10 bases matching TRBD1. Germline V gene data show CDR1 as SGHRS and CDR2 as YFSETQ. V shed 0 bases and J 4 bases; nucleotides not matched to a gene: 7. CDR3 length: 18 amino acids. The CDR3 reads CASSLVGQGVPGANVLTF. The CDR3 bases are TGCGCCAGCAGCTTGGTCGGACAGGGGGTTCCCGGGGCCAACGTCCTGACTTTC.

This sequence joins TRBV4-3 and TRBJ2-7; D gene unclear. CDR1 is LGHNA and CDR2 is YSLEER in the germline V gene. The CDR3 consists of 15 residues. V lost 0 bases and J 0 bases, leaving 9 bases between the germline ends. DNA for the CDR3: TGCGCCAGCAGCCAAGATATACTATTCTCCTACGAGCAGTACTTC. Its protein is CASSQDILFSYEQYF.

The V gene is TRBV30, the J gene TRBJ1-3; D may be TRBD1 (5 bases). Germline-derived CDR1 and CDR2 are GTSNPN and SVGIG (reference sequence). This CDR3 is built from 15 residues. The V and J ends lost 8 bases and 2 bases respectively, with 19 bases between them. This CDR3 is CAGRRDPGTGNTIYF. The DNA for the CDR3 is TGTGCCGGCCGGCGGGACCCTGGAACTGGAAACACCATATATTTT.

The genes are TRBV28 and TRBJ1-5; D perhaps matches TRBD1 (6 bases). The CDR3 is 15 amino acids. Trimming pared 8 bases from V and 5 bases from J, leaving 19 bases between. From germline, CDR1 is MDHEN and CDR2 SYDVKM. CDR3 in amino acids: CASSVDAGDDQPQHF. The DNA for the CDR3 is TGTGCCAGCTCAGTAGATGCAGGGGACGATCAGCCCCAGCATTTT. The full variable domain, in which reference TRBV28 and TRBJ1-5 provide the parts outside the CDR3, is DVKVTQSSRYLVKRTGEKVFLECVQDMDHENMFWYRQDPGLGLRLIYFSYDVKMKEKGDIPEGYSVSREKKERFSLILESASTNQTSMYLCASSVDAGDDQPQHFGDGTRLSIL.